The clone carrying this TCR beta chain showed up just once. Per the original methods: Reference gene primers were amplified, and this amplification served to estimate nucleated cell counts. The data were produced by immunoSEQ multiplex PCR, yet TCRdb's version contains in-frame clones alone and is incomplete. The V and J calls and clone size come from that table; D and trimming were worked out from the DNA. Altogether over 350,000 clones are present, about 83% being singletons, with the ten largest covering approximately 9.3%. The data originate from a study of blood T cell repertoires in COVID-19. In the study overall: PBMCs, B-cell-depleted T cells, or T cells provided the cDNA or gDNA that made up the material.

Participant age was roughly 18 to 89 years, and participants resided in fewer than 25 US areas. Cohort 3 recovery required two negative PCRs, clearance, or symptom resolution. The germline CDR1 and CDR2 sequences are SNHLY and FYNNEI. CDR3 length: 14 amino acids. Losses at the gene ends were 9 bases for V and 8 bases for J; bases not matched to a gene: 9. The TCR originated in a woman between 50 and 59 years old who had recovered from COVID-19. The sequencing input was PBMCs or T cells enriched from blood (not recorded which). The chain recombines TRBV2 with TRBJ2-3; 12 bases agree with TRBD2. Written as DNA, the CDR3 is TGTGCCAGTCGTACTAGCGGGGGGCCGGGTACGCAGTATTTT. Residues: CASRTSGGPGTQYF. The full variable domain, completed using reference TRBV2 and TRBJ2-3, is EPEVTQTPSHQVTQMGQEVILRCVPISNHLYFYWYRQILGQKVEFLVSFYNNEISEKSEIFDDQFSVERPDGSNFTLKIRSTKLEDSAMYFCASRTSGGPGTQYFGPGTRLTVL.